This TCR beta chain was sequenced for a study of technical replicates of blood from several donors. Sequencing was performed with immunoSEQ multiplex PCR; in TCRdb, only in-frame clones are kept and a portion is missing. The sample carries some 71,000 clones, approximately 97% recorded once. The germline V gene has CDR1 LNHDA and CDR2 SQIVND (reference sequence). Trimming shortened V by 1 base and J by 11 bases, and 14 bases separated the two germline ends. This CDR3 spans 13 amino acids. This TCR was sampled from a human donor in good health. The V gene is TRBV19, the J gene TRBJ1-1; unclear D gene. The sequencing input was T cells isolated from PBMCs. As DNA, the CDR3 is TGTGCCAGTAGTATAGCCGGGATGGGATTCGCTTTCTTT. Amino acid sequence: CASSIAGMGFAFF.